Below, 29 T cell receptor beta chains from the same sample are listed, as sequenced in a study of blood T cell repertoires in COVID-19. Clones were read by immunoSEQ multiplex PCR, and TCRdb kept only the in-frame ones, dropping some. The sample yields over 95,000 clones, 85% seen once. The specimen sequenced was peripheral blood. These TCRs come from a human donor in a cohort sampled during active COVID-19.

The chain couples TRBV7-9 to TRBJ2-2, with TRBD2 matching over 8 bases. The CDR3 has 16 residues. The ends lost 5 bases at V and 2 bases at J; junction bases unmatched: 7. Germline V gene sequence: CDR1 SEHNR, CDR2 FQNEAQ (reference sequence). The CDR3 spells CASSLRAGGNTGELFF. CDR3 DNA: TGTGCCAGCAGCCTCCGCGCGGGGGGTAACACCGGGGAGCTGTTTTTT.

The chain's CDR3 is CASSQGQVGYGYTF. As DNA, the CDR3 is TGTGCCAGCAGCCAAGGACAGGTAGGCTATGGCTACACCTTC. The rearrangement joins TRBV3-1 (or the pseudogene TRBV3-2) to TRBJ1-2; tentative D call: TRBD1 (6 bases). Germline loops: CDR1 LGHDT, CDR2 YNNKEL (reference sequence). V lost 1 base and J 4 bases, leaving 10 bases between the germline ends. CDR3 length equals 14 residues.

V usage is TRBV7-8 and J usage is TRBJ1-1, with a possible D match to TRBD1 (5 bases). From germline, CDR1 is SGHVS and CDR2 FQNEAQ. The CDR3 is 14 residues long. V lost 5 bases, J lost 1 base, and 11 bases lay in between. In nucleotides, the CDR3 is TGTGCCAGCAGCCTTACAGGACAGAACACTGAAGCTTTCTTT. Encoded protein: CASSLTGQNTEAFF.

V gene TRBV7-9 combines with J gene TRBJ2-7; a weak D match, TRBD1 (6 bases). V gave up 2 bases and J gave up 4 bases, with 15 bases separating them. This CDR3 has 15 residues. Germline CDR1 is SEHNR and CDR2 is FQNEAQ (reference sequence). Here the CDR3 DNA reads TGTGCCAGCAGCTTACTGGACAGCTCTCGGTACGAGCAGTACTTC. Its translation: CASSLLDSSRYEQYF.

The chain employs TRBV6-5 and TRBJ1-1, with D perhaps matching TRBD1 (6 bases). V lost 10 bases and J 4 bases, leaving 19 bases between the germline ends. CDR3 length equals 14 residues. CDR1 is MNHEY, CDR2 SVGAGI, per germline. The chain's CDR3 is CATEKQGGGTEAFF. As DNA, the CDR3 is TGTGCCACCGAAAAACAGGGCGGAGGCACTGAAGCTTTCTTT.

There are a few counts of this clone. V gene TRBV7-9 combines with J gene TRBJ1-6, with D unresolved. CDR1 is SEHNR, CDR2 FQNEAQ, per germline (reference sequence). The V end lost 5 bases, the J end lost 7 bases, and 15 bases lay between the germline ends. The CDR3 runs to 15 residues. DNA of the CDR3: TGTGCCAGCAGCCCGGGAACAGCCTTCAATTCACCCCTCCACTTT. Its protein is CASSPGTAFNSPLHF.

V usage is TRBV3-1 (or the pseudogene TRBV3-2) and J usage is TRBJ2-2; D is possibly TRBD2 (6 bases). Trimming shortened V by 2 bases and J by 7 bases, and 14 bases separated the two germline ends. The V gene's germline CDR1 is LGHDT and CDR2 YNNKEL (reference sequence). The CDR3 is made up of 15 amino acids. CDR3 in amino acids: CASSQRRGVSGELFF. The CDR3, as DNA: TGTGCCAGCAGCCAAAGGAGGGGAGTAAGCGGGGAGCTGTTTTTT.

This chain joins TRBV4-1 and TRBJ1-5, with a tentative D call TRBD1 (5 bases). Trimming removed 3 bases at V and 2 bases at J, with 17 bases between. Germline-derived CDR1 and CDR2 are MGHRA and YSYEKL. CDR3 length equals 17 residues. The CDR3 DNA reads TGCGCCAGCAGCCACCCCAAGCAGGAAGGGGGCAATCAGCCCCAGCATTTT. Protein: CASSHPKQEGGNQPQHF.

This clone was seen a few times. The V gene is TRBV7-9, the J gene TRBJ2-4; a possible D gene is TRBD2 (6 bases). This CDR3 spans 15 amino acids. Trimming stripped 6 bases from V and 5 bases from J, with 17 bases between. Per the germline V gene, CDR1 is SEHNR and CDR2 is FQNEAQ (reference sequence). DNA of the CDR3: TGTGCCAGCAGTGCAGCGGGTCCCTCGGAAAACATTCAGTACTTC. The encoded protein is CASSAAGPSENIQYF.

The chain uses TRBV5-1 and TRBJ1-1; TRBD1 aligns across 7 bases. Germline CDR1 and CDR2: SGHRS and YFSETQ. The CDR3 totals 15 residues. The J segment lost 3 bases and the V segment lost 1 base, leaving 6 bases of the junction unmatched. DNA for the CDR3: TGCGCCAGCAGCTTGTTAGCGACAGGGTACACTGAAGCTTTCTTT. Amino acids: CASSLLATGYTEAFF.

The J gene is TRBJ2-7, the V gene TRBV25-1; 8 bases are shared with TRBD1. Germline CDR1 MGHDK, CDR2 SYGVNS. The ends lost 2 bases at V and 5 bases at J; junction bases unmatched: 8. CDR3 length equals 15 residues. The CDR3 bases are TGTGCCAGCAGTGAAGATAGGACAGGGTCCCACGAGCAGTACTTC. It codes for CASSEDRTGSHEQYF.

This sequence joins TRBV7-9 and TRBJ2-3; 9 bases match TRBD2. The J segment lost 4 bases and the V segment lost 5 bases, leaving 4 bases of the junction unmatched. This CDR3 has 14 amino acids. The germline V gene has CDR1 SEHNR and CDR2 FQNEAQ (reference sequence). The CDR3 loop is CASSASGASDTQYF. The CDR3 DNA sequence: TGTGCCAGCAGCGCTAGCGGGGCCTCAGATACGCAGTATTTT.

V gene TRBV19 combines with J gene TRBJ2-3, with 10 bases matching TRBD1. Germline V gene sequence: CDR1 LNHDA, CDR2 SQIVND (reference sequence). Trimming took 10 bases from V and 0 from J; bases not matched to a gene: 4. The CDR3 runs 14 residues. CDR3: CATEDRGSTDTQYF. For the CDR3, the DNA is TGTGCCACCGAGGACAGGGGGAGCACAGATACGCAGTATTTT.

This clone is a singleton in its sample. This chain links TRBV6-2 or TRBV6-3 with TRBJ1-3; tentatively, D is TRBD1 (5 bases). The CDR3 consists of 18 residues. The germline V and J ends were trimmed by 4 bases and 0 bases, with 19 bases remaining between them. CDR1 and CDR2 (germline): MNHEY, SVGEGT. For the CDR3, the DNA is TGTGCCAGCAGTTTGGCGGGACGGACACAGAACTCTGGAAACACCATATATTTT. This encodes CASSLAGRTQNSGNTIYF.

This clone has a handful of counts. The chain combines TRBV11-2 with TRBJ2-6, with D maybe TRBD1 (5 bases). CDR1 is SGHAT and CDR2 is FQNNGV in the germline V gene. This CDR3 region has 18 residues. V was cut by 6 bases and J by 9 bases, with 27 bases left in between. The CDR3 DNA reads TGTGCCAGCAGTTCCCTTAGGACACGGAGAGTCGTGGACAACGTCCTGACTTTC. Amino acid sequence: CASSSLRTRRVVDNVLTF.

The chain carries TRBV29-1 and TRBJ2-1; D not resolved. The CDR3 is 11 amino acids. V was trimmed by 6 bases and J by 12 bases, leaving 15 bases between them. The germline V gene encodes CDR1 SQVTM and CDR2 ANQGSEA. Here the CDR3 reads CSVPTVTAQFF. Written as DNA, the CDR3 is TGCAGCGTCCCCACAGTAACCGCGCAGTTCTTC.

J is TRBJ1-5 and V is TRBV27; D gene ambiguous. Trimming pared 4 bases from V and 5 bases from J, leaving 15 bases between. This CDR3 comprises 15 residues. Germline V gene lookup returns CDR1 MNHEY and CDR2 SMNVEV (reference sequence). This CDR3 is CASSSLEGWDQPQHF. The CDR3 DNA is TGTGCCAGCAGTTCCCTCGAGGGATGGGATCAGCCCCAGCATTTT.

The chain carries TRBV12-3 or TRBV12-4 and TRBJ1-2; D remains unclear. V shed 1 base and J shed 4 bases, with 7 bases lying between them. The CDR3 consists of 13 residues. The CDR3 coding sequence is TGTGCCAGCAGTTTAGTGCGGGGCTATGGCTACACCTTC. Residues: CASSLVRGYGYTF.

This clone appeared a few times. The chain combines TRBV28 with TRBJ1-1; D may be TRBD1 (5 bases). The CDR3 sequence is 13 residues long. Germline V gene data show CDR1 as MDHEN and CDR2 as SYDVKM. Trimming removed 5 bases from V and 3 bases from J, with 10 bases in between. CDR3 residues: CASSPSRDTEAFF. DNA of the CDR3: TGTGCCAGCAGTCCCTCCAGGGACACTGAAGCTTTCTTT.

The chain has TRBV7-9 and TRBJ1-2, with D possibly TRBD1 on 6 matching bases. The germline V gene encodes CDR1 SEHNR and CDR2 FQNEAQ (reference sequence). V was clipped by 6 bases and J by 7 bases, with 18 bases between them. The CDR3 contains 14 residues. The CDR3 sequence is CASRLRDNLFGYTF. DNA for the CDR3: TGTGCCAGCAGACTCCGGGACAATCTCTTTGGCTACACCTTC.

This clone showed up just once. The CDR3, as DNA: TGTGCCAGCAGCCTCCTAACAGGAAACCAAGAGACCCAGTACTTC. Protein sequence: CASSLLTGNQETQYF. The rearrangement links TRBV9 to TRBJ2-5, with D maybe TRBD1 (5 bases). Looked up from germline, CDR1 is SGDLS and CDR2 is YYNGEE. This CDR3 comprises 15 residues. V was pared by 4 bases and J by 0 bases, with 13 bases between.

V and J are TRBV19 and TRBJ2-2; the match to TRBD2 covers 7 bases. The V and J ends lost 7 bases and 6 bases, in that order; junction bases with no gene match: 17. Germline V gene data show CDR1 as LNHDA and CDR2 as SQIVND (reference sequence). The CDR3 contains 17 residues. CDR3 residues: CASTPLGGTPNPGELFF. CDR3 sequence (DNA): TGTGCCAGTACTCCTCTCGGGGGGACCCCAAATCCCGGGGAGCTGTTTTTT.

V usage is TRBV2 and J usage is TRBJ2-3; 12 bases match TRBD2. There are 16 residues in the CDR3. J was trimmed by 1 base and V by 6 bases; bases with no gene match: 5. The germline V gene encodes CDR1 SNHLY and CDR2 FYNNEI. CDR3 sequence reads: CASRDRLAGGTDTQYF. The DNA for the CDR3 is TGTGCCAGCAGAGACCGACTAGCGGGGGGCACAGATACGCAGTATTTT.

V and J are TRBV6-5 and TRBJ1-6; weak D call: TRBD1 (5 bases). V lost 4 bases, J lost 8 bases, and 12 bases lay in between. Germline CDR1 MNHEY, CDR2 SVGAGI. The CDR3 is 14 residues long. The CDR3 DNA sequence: TGTGCCAGCAGTTTATCCGGGGGGTATTCACCCCTCCACTTT. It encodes CASSLSGGYSPLHF.

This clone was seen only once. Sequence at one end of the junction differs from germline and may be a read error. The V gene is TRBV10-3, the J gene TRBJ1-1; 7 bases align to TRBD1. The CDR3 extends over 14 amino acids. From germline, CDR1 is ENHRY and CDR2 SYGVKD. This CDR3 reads CAISVDRTNAEAFF. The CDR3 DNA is TGTGCCATCAGTGTGGACAGGACGAACGCTGAAGCTTTCTTT.

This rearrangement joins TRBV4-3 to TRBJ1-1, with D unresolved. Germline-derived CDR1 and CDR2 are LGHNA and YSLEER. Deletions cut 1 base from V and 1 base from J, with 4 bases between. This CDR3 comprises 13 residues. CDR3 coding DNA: TGCGCCAGCAGCCAAGCAGGGAACACTGAAGCTTTCTTT. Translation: CASSQAGNTEAFF.

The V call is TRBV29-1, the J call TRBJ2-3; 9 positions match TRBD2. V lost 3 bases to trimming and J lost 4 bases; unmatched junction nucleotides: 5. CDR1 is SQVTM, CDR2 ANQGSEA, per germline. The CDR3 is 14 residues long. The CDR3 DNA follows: TGCAGCGTTGATGGGCGGGGGGGCGCAGATACGCAGTATTTT. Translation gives CSVDGRGGADTQYF.

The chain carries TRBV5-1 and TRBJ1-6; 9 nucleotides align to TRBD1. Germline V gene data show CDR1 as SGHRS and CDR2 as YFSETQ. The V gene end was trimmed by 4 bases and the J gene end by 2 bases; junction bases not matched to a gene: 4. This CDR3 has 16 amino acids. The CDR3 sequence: CASSLTGGTYNSPLHF. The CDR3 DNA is TGCGCCAGCAGCCTGACAGGGGGGACCTATAATTCACCCCTCCACTTT.

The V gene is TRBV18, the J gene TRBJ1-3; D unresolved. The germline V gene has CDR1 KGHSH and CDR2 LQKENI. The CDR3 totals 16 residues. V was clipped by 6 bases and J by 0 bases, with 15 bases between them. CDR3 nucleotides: TGTGCCAGCTCGGGAGTAGCGGGTGGCTCTGGAAACACCATATATTTT. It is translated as CASSGVAGGSGNTIYF.